This TCR beta chain is from a study of T-cell reconstitution after alpha-beta-depleted transplantation in children. Construction of the TCRbeta library involved unique molecular identifiers. MiXCR was run by TCRdb on the PCR reads, yielding one entry per CDR3 protein. The data hold around 500,000 distinct CDR3 sequences, with roughly an eighth observed a single time. There are 17 residues in the CDR3. The V and J ends lost 1 base and 6 bases, in that order; junction bases with no gene match: 14. CDR1 is SEHNR and CDR2 is FQNEAQ in the germline V gene (reference sequence). The chain joins TRBV7-9 to TRBJ1-1, with 7 bases aligning to TRBD1. The clonotype comes from a human donor who donated a stem cell graft to a child with combined immunodeficiency. The sample in question was PBMCs from the stem cell graft donor, obtained from the stem cell graft. The CDR3 sequence is CASSLEDRVVLQAEAFF. CDR3 sequence (DNA): TGTGCCAGCAGCTTAGAAGACAGGGTTGTTCTCCAGGCTGAAGCTTTCTTT.